This entry is about one TCR beta chain. The data belong to a study of blood T cell repertoires in COVID-19. Original handling: Using reference gene primer amplification, nucleated cell counts were estimated. The repertoire was sequenced with immunoSEQ multiplex PCR; TCRdb's copy has only in-frame clones and lacks some. V, J and clone size reflect that table, while D and trimming were determined from the DNA. Of about 62,000 clones in the sample, around 87% were seen once. Sequenced material: peripheral blood. This receptor was taken from a man in his sixties or seventies with acute or convalescent COVID-19.

The CDR3 loop is CASSAGRNTEAFF. The CDR3 bases are TGCGCCAGCAGTGCAGGCCGTAACACTGAAGCTTTCTTT. The chain carries TRBV10-1 and TRBJ1-1; no clear D. This CDR3 spans 13 amino acids. With 4 bases removed from V and 2 bases from J, the gap between germline ends came to 8 bases. In germline, CDR1 is WNHNN, CDR2 SYGVQD (reference sequence).